A single sample is the source of the 25 T cell receptor beta chains below, sequenced in a study of naive CD8 T cells in extremely preterm neonates. Profiling relied on immunoSEQ multiplex PCR, and the TCRdb table lists in-frame clones only, not all of them. The sample gives a few thousand clones, approximately 97% of which show up once; 0.38% is in the top ten. What was sequenced was naive CD8+ T cells from blood. The receptors derive from a human donor in good health.

This clone has just one count. The chain joins TRBV19 to TRBJ1-2; no reliable D call. Between the trimmed V and J ends, which lost 2 bases and 3 bases, there was a span of 7 bases. This CDR3 contains 13 residues. Germline V gene lookup returns CDR1 LNHDA and CDR2 SQIVND (reference sequence). CDR3 residues: CASSITMYYGYTF. CDR3 DNA: TGTGCCAGTAGTATAACAATGTACTATGGCTACACCTTC.

Here the CDR3 reads CASSLDLPGTGGTEQYF. DNA of the CDR3: TGTGCCAGCAGCTTAGATCTACCCGGGACAGGGGGAACCGAGCAGTACTTC. The V call is TRBV7-2, the J call TRBJ2-7, with TRBD1 identical over 11 bases. Germline lookup yields CDR1 SGHTA and CDR2 FQGNSA. This CDR3 spans 17 amino acids. The V segment lost 1 base and the J segment 6 bases; nucleotides outside the gene matches: 11. Drawing the rest from reference TRBV7-2 and TRBJ2-7, the complete variable domain is GAGVSQSPSNKVTEKGKDVELRCDPISGHTALYWYRQSLGQGLEFLIYFQGNSAPDKSGLPSDRFSAERTGGSVSTLTIQRTQQEDSAVYLCASSLDLPGTGGTEQYFGPGTRLTVT.

The CDR3 DNA follows: TGTGCCAGCAGGGAAGGAGGGCCCTACAATGAGCAGTTCTTC. Amino acid sequence: CASREGGPYNEQFF. The V call is TRBV6-5, the J call TRBJ2-1; perhaps TRBD2 as D (6 bases). Trimming removed 6 bases from V and 2 bases from J, with 11 bases in between. The CDR3 loop spans 14 amino acids. Germline loops: CDR1 MNHEY, CDR2 SVGAGI.

The chain links TRBV18 to TRBJ2-2, with TRBD1 as a possible D gene (7 bases). Germline lookup yields CDR1 KGHSH and CDR2 LQKENI. This CDR3 has 16 residues. Trimming cost V 4 bases and J 0 bases, with 12 bases left between them. CDR3 in DNA: TGTGCCAGCTCACGCGGGACAGCTCCGAACACCGGGGAGCTGTTTTTT. This translates into CASSRGTAPNTGELFF.

The rearrangement links TRBV28 to TRBJ1-1; 7 bases fit TRBD1. The CDR3 runs to 12 residues. V gave up 3 bases and J gave up 9 bases; unmatched junction bases: 4. Germline V gives CDR1 MDHEN, CDR2 SYDVKM. The CDR3 reads CASSLGQTQAFF. CDR3 DNA sequence: TGTGCCAGCAGTTTGGGACAGACCCAAGCTTTCTTT.

The chain's CDR3 is CASSPSRGGTGHEQFF. Written as DNA, the CDR3 is TGTGCCAGCAGCCCCTCACGGGGGGGGACGGGACATGAGCAGTTCTTC. The chain joins TRBV11-2 to TRBJ2-1; 8 nucleotides align to TRBD2. This CDR3 contains 16 residues. Germline CDR1 is SGHAT and CDR2 is FQNNGV. V was clipped by 5 bases and J by 8 bases; unmatched bases: 14.

V gene TRBV28 combines with J gene TRBJ2-1; the match to TRBD1 covers 8 bases. Germline V gene sequence: CDR1 MDHEN, CDR2 SYDVKM. The CDR3 runs to 13 residues. With V trimmed by 8 bases and J by 7 bases, 7 bases remained unmatched. The CDR3 reads CASGQGARNEQFF. CDR3 in DNA: TGTGCCAGCGGGCAGGGGGCAAGGAATGAGCAGTTCTTC.

This clone was recorded once. CDR3 region: CASSPRTSGGAVTGELFF. The CDR3 DNA reads as TGCGCCAGCAGCCCGAGGACTAGCGGGGGGGCAGTAACCGGGGAGCTGTTTTTT. The chain carries TRBV5-1 and TRBJ2-2, with 15 nucleotides matching TRBD2. The ends lost 4 bases at V and 5 bases at J; junction bases unmatched: 9. This CDR3 contains 18 residues. Germline V gives CDR1 SGHRS, CDR2 YFSETQ.

The chain uses TRBV10-1 and TRBJ2-5; D possibly corresponds to TRBD1 (5 bases). Germline loops: CDR1 WNHNN, CDR2 SYGVQD (reference sequence). This CDR3 is built from 16 residues. Trimming took off 4 bases at V and 5 bases at J, with 20 bases between the two ends. The CDR3 nucleotides are TGCGCCAGCAGTGGTGCCCCGACAGCCTTGGGGGAGACCCAGTACTTC. It yields the protein CASSGAPTALGETQYF.

This chain uses TRBV11-2 with TRBJ2-7; possible D gene TRBD2, 6 bases. V was shortened by 1 base and J by 6 bases, with 10 bases between the two germline ends. The CDR3 is 13 amino acids. The germline V gene has CDR1 SGHAT and CDR2 FQNNGV. The CDR3 DNA reads as TGTGCCAGCAGCTTAGGGAGGGCCGCCGAGCAGTACTTC. This sequence encodes CASSLGRAAEQYF.

The V and J genes are TRBV5-1 and TRBJ2-5; 7 bases are a match to TRBD2. V trimming: 0 bases; J trimming: 4 bases; junction bases outside the gene matches: 3. This CDR3 is 14 amino acids long. Germline CDR1 is SGHRS and CDR2 is YFSETQ. This CDR3 is CASSLVGGGETQYF. The DNA for the CDR3 is TGCGCCAGCAGCTTGGTTGGCGGGGGAGAGACCCAGTACTTC. The whole variable domain, filled in from reference TRBV5-1 and TRBJ2-5, reads KAGVTQTPRYLIKTRGQQVTLSCSPISGHRSVSWYQQTPGQGLQFLFEYFSETQRNKGNFPGRFSGRQFSNSRSEMNVSTLELGDSALYLCASSLVGGGETQYFGPGTRLLVL.

This rearrangement joins TRBV6-1 to TRBJ1-1; tentatively, D is TRBD1 (6 bases). The germline gives CDR1 MNHNS, CDR2 SASEGT. The CDR3 runs to 15 residues. Trimming removed 3 bases from V and 0 bases from J, with 11 bases in between. The DNA for the CDR3 is TGTGCCAGCAGTGATTACAGGGCCCTGAACACTGAAGCTTTCTTT. Amino acid sequence: CASSDYRALNTEAFF.

The chain links TRBV28 to TRBJ2-5; D not resolved. The CDR3 is made up of 13 amino acids. In germline, CDR1 is MDHEN, CDR2 SYDVKM. V lost 5 bases, J lost 3 bases, and 10 bases lay in between. Here the CDR3 reads CASSPGSEETQYF. CDR3 nucleotides: TGTGCCAGCAGTCCCGGGTCCGAAGAGACCCAGTACTTC.

This chain uses TRBV12-2 with TRBJ1-5; TRBD1, the D gene given by the table, was not confirmed from the DNA. TRBV12-2 is deemed a pseudogene. CDR3 length equals 20 residues. CDR3 nucleotide sequence: TGTGCAAGTCGCTTGGCCCCCCCGGGCTACAGGCCCTTCGGTTGTCGGCCCCAGCATTTT. Translation: CASRLAPPGYRPFGCRPQHF.

The V and J genes are TRBV7-6 and TRBJ2-7; tentative D call: TRBD1 (6 bases). Germline CDR1 is SGHVS and CDR2 is FNYEAQ. The CDR3 covers 14 residues. Between the trimmed V and J ends, which lost 2 bases and 2 bases, there was a span of 10 bases. The CDR3 loop is CASSLTGTPYEQYF. The CDR3 DNA follows: TGTGCCAGCAGCTTAACAGGGACCCCCTACGAGCAGTACTTC.

This chain joins TRBV2 and TRBJ1-2, with 8 bases fitting TRBD1. J lost 5 bases, V lost 6 bases, and 20 bases had no gene match. Looked up from germline, CDR1 is SNHLY and CDR2 is FYNNEI. The length of the CDR3 is 18 residues. DNA of the CDR3: TGTGCCAGCAGCGAACCGCGGACAGGGCGGTTCCGTCCTTATGGCTACACCTTC. It yields the protein CASSEPRTGRFRPYGYTF.

This chain joins TRBV7-9 and TRBJ1-5; D not certain. This CDR3 region has 15 residues. Germline V CDR1 and CDR2: SEHNR, FQNEAQ (reference sequence). The V end was cut by 1 base, the J end by 3 bases, with 10 bases between. The CDR3 DNA reads as TGTGCCAGCAGCTTAGGGCCCATGGCCAATCAGCCCCAGCATTTT. Translated, it gives CASSLGPMANQPQHF.

This chain connects TRBV4-3 to TRBJ2-7; 8 nucleotides agree with TRBD2. The CDR3 totals 16 residues. With 1 base clipped from V and 2 bases from J, the junction kept 7 bases outside the gene matches. Germline V gene lookup returns CDR1 LGHNA and CDR2 YSLEER. The CDR3 spells CASSQAIAGLTYEQYF. CDR3 DNA: TGCGCCAGCAGCCAAGCGATAGCGGGATTAACCTACGAGCAGTACTTC.

The chain combines TRBV5-6 with TRBJ2-7; D is possibly TRBD2 (6 bases). The CDR3 is made up of 16 amino acids. In germline, CDR1 is SGHDT, CDR2 YYEEEE. V dropped 4 bases and J dropped 0 bases, with 17 bases sitting between them. Here the CDR3 reads CASSPGGPRGSYEQYF. The CDR3 bases are TGTGCCAGCAGCCCCGGGGGACCCCGCGGCTCCTACGAGCAGTACTTC.

CDR3 nucleotide sequence: TGTGCCAGCAATGGACAGTCTCCCTACGAGCAGTACTTC. This gives the protein CASNGQSPYEQYF. The chain couples TRBV2 to TRBJ2-7, with D possibly matching TRBD1 (6 bases). CDR3 length: 13 amino acids. Germline V lookup: CDR1 SNHLY, CDR2 FYNNEI. The V end lost 7 bases, the J end lost 2 bases, and 12 bases lay between the germline ends.

This sequence joins TRBV7-2 and TRBJ2-5; 11 bases align to TRBD2. The length of the CDR3 is 17 residues. V lost 2 bases to trimming and J lost 2 bases; unmatched junction nucleotides: 7. Per the germline V gene, CDR1 is SGHTA and CDR2 is FQGNSA. This CDR3 reads CASSLYVTSGSQETQYF. DNA of the CDR3: TGTGCCAGCAGCTTATACGTTACTAGCGGGAGTCAAGAGACCCAGTACTTC.

This sequence joins TRBV5-1 and TRBJ2-6; 11 nucleotides agree with TRBD1. CDR1 SGHRS and CDR2 YFSETQ come from the germline V gene. This CDR3 spans 18 amino acids. The V gene end was trimmed by 4 bases and the J gene end by 0 bases; junction bases not matched to a gene: 6. In nucleotides, the CDR3 is TGCGCCAGCAGCAGTGCCGGGACAGGGGGCTCTGGGGCCAACGTCCTGACTTTC. Amino acids: CASSSAGTGGSGANVLTF.

The rearrangement uses TRBV7-2 and TRBJ2-7; 9 bases are shared with TRBD2. The V and J ends lost 1 base and 4 bases, in that order; junction bases with no gene match: 8. The CDR3 sequence is 16 residues long. Germline CDR1 reads SGHTA; CDR2 reads FQGNSA. The CDR3 coding sequence is TGTGCCAGCAGCTTAGAATGGCGGGGGGGCGTGTACGAGCAGTACTTC. Its protein is CASSLEWRGGVYEQYF.

This rearrangement joins TRBV7-2 to TRBJ1-3; a possible D gene is TRBD1 (5 bases). This CDR3 is built from 16 residues. Germline loops: CDR1 SGHTA, CDR2 FQGNSA. V shed 5 bases and J shed 2 bases, with 16 bases lying between them. CDR3 sequence: CASSLLSGLPGNTIYF. Written as DNA, the CDR3 is TGTGCCAGCAGCCTCCTTTCAGGGTTACCTGGAAACACCATATATTTT.

The rearrangement uses TRBV15 and TRBJ2-3; TRBD2 matches 8 bases. CDR1 and CDR2 from the germline V gene are LNHNV and YYDKDF (reference sequence). V dropped 4 bases and J dropped 3; count of bases not matched to a gene: 18. The CDR3 runs 19 residues. The CDR3 region has the DNA TGTGCCACCAGCACCCTAACGATCCGGGGGGGCGTAAGAACAGATACGCAGTATTTT. This encodes CATSTLTIRGGVRTDTQYF.